One and the same sample provided the 32 T cell receptor beta chains below, sequenced in a study of blood T cell repertoires in COVID-19. Using immunoSEQ multiplex PCR, the repertoire was profiled, and TCRdb retains in-frame clones only, with some absent. The sample has around 70,000 clones, 78% seen once. Sequencing was carried out using peripheral blood. The source of these receptors is a human donor in a cohort sampled during active COVID-19.

This clone showed up just once. The chain uses TRBV5-4 and TRBJ2-7; 8 bases agree with TRBD1. The CDR3 contains 14 residues. Germline V gene lookup returns CDR1 SGHNT and CDR2 YYREEE (reference sequence). The V gene end was trimmed by 4 bases and the J gene end by 5 bases; junction bases not matched to a gene: 8. Here the CDR3 DNA reads TGTGCCAGCAGCGAAGGGACAGGTGAGCACGAGCAGTACTTC. This sequence encodes CASSEGTGEHEQYF.

The rearrangement links TRBV10-3 to TRBJ2-7; 8 bases are shared with TRBD1. CDR3 length: 18 amino acids. Per germline, CDR1 ENHRY and CDR2 SYGVKD. The V gene end was trimmed by 0 bases and the J gene end by 3 bases; junction bases not matched to a gene: 13. The CDR3 spells CAISESTTQGTGIYEQYF. CDR3 in DNA: TGTGCCATCAGTGAGTCCACAACGCAGGGGACAGGAATCTACGAGCAGTACTTC.

J is TRBJ1-2 and V is TRBV5-8; TRBD1 agrees at 7 bases. Trimming cost V 2 bases and J 7 bases; bases outside gene matches: 8. This CDR3 region has 14 residues. The germline V gene has CDR1 SGHTS and CDR2 YDEGEE. The CDR3 spells CASSFLRGHGGYTF. In DNA, the CDR3 is TGTGCCAGCAGCTTTTTAAGGGGGCATGGTGGCTACACCTTC.

V usage is TRBV6-5 and J usage is TRBJ2-7; 8 bases match TRBD1. Germline V gene data show CDR1 as MNHEY and CDR2 as SVGAGI. Germline trimming cut 5 bases from V and 2 bases from J; bases unmatched to any gene: 8. The CDR3 is made up of 15 amino acids. CDR3 loop: CASSPTGELAYEQYF. As DNA, the CDR3 is TGTGCCAGCAGTCCGACAGGGGAACTAGCCTACGAGCAGTACTTC.

This clone was found a few times. The chain is built from TRBV18 and TRBJ2-3; D gene ambiguous. Trimming stripped 5 bases from V and 1 base from J, with 10 bases between. CDR3 length: 14 amino acids. Germline V gives CDR1 KGHSH, CDR2 LQKENI. In DNA form, the CDR3 reads TGTGCCAGCTCAAGTGAAGCCGGCACAGATACGCAGTATTTT. Translated, it gives CASSSEAGTDTQYF.

The chain couples TRBV5-1 to TRBJ1-1; 9 nucleotides agree with TRBD1. Germline CDR1 reads SGHRS; CDR2 reads YFSETQ. V lost 4 bases, J lost 1 base, and 5 bases stayed unmatched. This CDR3 contains 15 residues. CDR3 region: CASSTDRGANTEAFF. CDR3 DNA sequence: TGCGCCAGCAGCACCGACAGGGGGGCGAACACTGAAGCTTTCTTT.

The V call is TRBV29-1, the J call TRBJ2-4, with 14 bases identical to TRBD2. This CDR3 spans 17 amino acids. Germline CDR1 is SQVTM and CDR2 is ANQGSEA. V dropped 6 bases and J dropped 3; count of bases not matched to a gene: 10. The CDR3 loop is CSVSGTSGSGGKNIQYF. The CDR3 bases are TGCAGCGTGTCCGGGACTAGCGGGAGCGGGGGCAAAAACATTCAGTACTTC.

The CDR3 protein is CASKSQGRSYEQYF. DNA for the CDR3: TGTGCCAGCAAGAGCCAGGGAAGAAGCTACGAGCAGTACTTC. The J gene is TRBJ2-7, the V gene TRBV6-5, with D perhaps matching TRBD1 (5 bases). Trimming stripped 7 bases from V and 3 bases from J, with 16 bases between. Germline CDR1 MNHEY, CDR2 SVGAGI. The CDR3 extends over 14 amino acids.

The chain carries TRBV28 and TRBJ1-2; weak D call: TRBD1 (5 bases). The CDR3 loop spans 15 amino acids. Trimming removed 8 bases at V and 4 bases at J, with 20 bases between. In germline, CDR1 is MDHEN, CDR2 SYDVKM. The CDR3 DNA sequence: TGTGCCAGCTCAAAAATGGGGGGTACGGGCTATGGCTACACCTTC. This translates into CASSKMGGTGYGYTF.

This clone was detected only a few times. The rearrangement links TRBV18 to TRBJ1-4; D is perhaps TRBD1 (6 bases). Looked up from germline, CDR1 is KGHSH and CDR2 is LQKENI. The CDR3 extends over 17 amino acids. V lost 3 bases and J 6 bases, leaving 20 bases between the germline ends. The CDR3 DNA is TGTGCCAGCTCACCGATACCCCTGGGACAAGGGGATGAAAAACTGTTTTTT. Translation gives CASSPIPLGQGDEKLFF.

This clone was detected a few times. J is TRBJ2-3 and V is TRBV5-4, with 7 bases aligning to TRBD2. Germline CDR1 and CDR2: SGHNT and YYREEE (reference sequence). The CDR3 is 15 amino acids. The junction had 8 bases not matched to a gene; V was cut back by 1 base and J by 6 bases. CDR3 in amino acids: CASSLRIGEGDTQYF. The CDR3 DNA follows: TGTGCCAGCAGCTTGCGCATAGGGGAGGGGGATACGCAGTATTTT.

The chain combines TRBV6-5 with TRBJ1-1, with 7 bases aligning to TRBD1. The CDR3 has 14 amino acids. Trimming cost V 6 bases and J 5 bases; bases outside gene matches: 9. Germline CDR1 and CDR2: MNHEY and SVGAGI. CDR3 in amino acids: CASSPGQRRTEAFF. The CDR3 DNA sequence: TGTGCCAGCAGCCCGGGACAGAGAAGGACTGAAGCTTTCTTT.

The chain joins TRBV5-1 to TRBJ2-6; 8 positions agree with TRBD1. CDR3 length equals 15 residues. Germline V gene lookup returns CDR1 SGHRS and CDR2 YFSETQ. Trimming cost V 5 bases and J 3 bases; bases outside gene matches: 4. The CDR3 DNA sequence: TGCGCCAGCAGGGACGACAGGGGTGGGGCCAACGTCCTGACTTTC. It specifies CASRDDRGGANVLTF. Complete variable domain (other parts from reference TRBV5-1 and TRBJ2-6): KAGVTQTPRYLIKTRGQQVTLSCSPISGHRSVSWYQQTPGQGLQFLFEYFSETQRNKGNFPGRFSGRQFSNSRSEMNVSTLELGDSALYLCASRDDRGGANVLTFGAGSRLTVL.

This chain joins TRBV6-5 and TRBJ1-4; D is perhaps TRBD1 (6 bases). Trimming removed 2 bases at V and 4 bases at J, with 11 bases between. This CDR3 contains 15 residues. The V gene's germline CDR1 is MNHEY and CDR2 SVGAGI. The DNA for the CDR3 is TGTGCCAGCAGTTACGGGGGCAGCGATAATGAAAAACTGTTTTTT. Protein product: CASSYGGSDNEKLFF.

The rearrangement joins TRBV5-1 to TRBJ1-2; no definite D call. This CDR3 comprises 12 residues. Trimming cost V 4 bases and J 6 bases, with 10 bases left between them. Germline V gene sequence: CDR1 SGHRS, CDR2 YFSETQ. CDR3 DNA: TGCGCCAGCAGCCCGAGGGCGGATGGCTACACCTTC. This encodes CASSPRADGYTF.

The V and J genes are TRBV7-2 and TRBJ2-2, with 8 bases fitting TRBD2. Unmatched junction bases numbered 6, after V lost 5 bases and J lost 4 bases. Germline V gene lookup returns CDR1 SGHTA and CDR2 FQGNSA. The CDR3 has 15 residues. The DNA for the CDR3 is TGTGCCAGCAGCCGGGATACTAGCGGCACCGGGGAGCTGTTTTTT. It yields the protein CASSRDTSGTGELFF.

V and J are TRBV7-2 and TRBJ2-5, with 7 bases identical to TRBD1. The CDR3 length is 15 residues. Germline values: CDR1 SGHTA, CDR2 FQGNSA. The J segment lost 2 bases and the V segment lost 5 bases, leaving 8 bases of the junction unmatched. The CDR3 coding sequence is TGTGCCAGCAGCCTTATCGGACAGGCACAAGAGACCCAGTACTTC. This sequence encodes CASSLIGQAQETQYF.

The chain employs TRBV27 and TRBJ1-5; TRBD1 agrees at 8 bases. J was trimmed by 1 base and V by 10 bases; bases with no gene match: 9. Germline V gives CDR1 MNHEY, CDR2 SMNVEV (reference sequence). This CDR3 region has 15 residues. The DNA for the CDR3 is TGTGCCACCCGACAGGGGTTAAGAAGCAATCAGCCCCAGCATTTT. This codes for CATRQGLRSNQPQHF.

This chain uses TRBV4-1 with TRBJ2-1, with D tentatively TRBD2 (6 bases). CDR1 is MGHRA and CDR2 is YSYEKL in the germline V gene. This CDR3 region has 15 residues. V was pared by 2 bases and J by 5 bases, with 13 bases between. CDR3 sequence reads: CASSQTGTRDNEQFF. The CDR3 DNA sequence: TGCGCCAGCAGCCAAACCGGGACTCGAGACAATGAGCAGTTCTTC.

The rearrangement uses TRBV4-2 and TRBJ2-7; D might be TRBD1 (5 bases). Between the trimmed V and J ends, which lost 4 bases and 3 bases, there was a span of 16 bases. Germline V gene lookup returns CDR1 LGHNA and CDR2 YNFKEQ. This CDR3 comprises 15 residues. Here the CDR3 DNA reads TGTGCCAGCAGCCGGACGGTCCAGGGTAACTACGAGCAGTACTTC. It is translated as CASSRTVQGNYEQYF.

The chain is built from TRBV6-5 and TRBJ2-7, with 7 bases lining up with TRBD1. V lost 6 bases and J lost 6; bases outside the gene matches: 14. Germline V gene sequence: CDR1 MNHEY, CDR2 SVGAGI. The CDR3 has 15 residues. The CDR3 region has the DNA TGTGCCAGCAGCGCTACAGGGGCAGCCCCCTCCGAGCAGTACTTC. Residues: CASSATGAAPSEQYF.

This clone is a singleton in its sample. This rearrangement joins TRBV12-3 or TRBV12-4 to TRBJ2-7; D gene ambiguous. There are 11 residues in the CDR3. The V end was cut by 6 bases, the J end by 7 bases, with 10 bases between. The CDR3 loop is CASSYSREQYF. CDR3 DNA sequence: TGTGCCAGCAGCTACAGCCGAGAGCAGTACTTC.

The chain employs TRBV11-1 and TRBJ1-1, with D possibly being TRBD1 (5 bases). Germline assignment: CDR1 SGHAT and CDR2 FQDESV (reference sequence). This CDR3 is 14 amino acids long. V was shortened by 0 bases and J by 1 base, with 6 bases between the two germline ends. The CDR3 is CASSLADTNTEAFF. In nucleotides, the CDR3 is TGTGCCAGCAGCTTAGCGGACACGAACACTGAAGCTTTCTTT.

The CDR3 spells CASSEEGAWETQYF. The CDR3, as DNA: TGTGCCAGCAGTGAAGAGGGGGCTTGGGAGACCCAGTACTTC. The chain is built from TRBV25-1 and TRBJ2-5; 7 positions agree with TRBD1. Germline lookup yields CDR1 MGHDK and CDR2 SYGVNS. V trimming: 2 bases; J trimming: 5 bases; junction bases outside the gene matches: 5. The CDR3 extends over 14 amino acids.

The chain recombines TRBV5-1 with TRBJ2-7; 11 bases align to TRBD2. The ends lost 4 bases at V and 3 bases at J; junction bases unmatched: 12. The CDR3 loop spans 17 amino acids. Germline loops: CDR1 SGHRS, CDR2 YFSETQ. The CDR3 DNA reads as TGCGCCAGCAGCCTGGGACCACTAGCGGGAGACCTCTACGAGCAGTACTTC. Its translation is CASSLGPLAGDLYEQYF.

The chain links TRBV6-1 to TRBJ2-3; 12 bases line up with TRBD2. The CDR3 totals 15 residues. After removal of 3 bases from V and 5 bases from J, the junction contained 3 bases not matched to a gene. CDR1 MNHNS and CDR2 SASEGT come from the germline V gene. The DNA of the CDR3 is TGTGCCAGCAGTGATCCGGGACTAGCGGGAGATACGCAGTATTTT. As protein: CASSDPGLAGDTQYF.

This chain connects TRBV5-1 to TRBJ2-7; 9 bases map to TRBD1. V lost 4 bases and J lost 0; bases outside the gene matches: 2. This CDR3 is 14 amino acids long. From germline, CDR1 is SGHRS and CDR2 YFSETQ. The CDR3 reads CASSTTGGSYEQYF. CDR3 nucleotides: TGCGCCAGCAGCACGACAGGGGGCTCCTACGAGCAGTACTTC.

V usage is TRBV18 and J usage is TRBJ1-1; 8 nucleotides align to TRBD1. This CDR3 comprises 11 residues. The V gene end was trimmed by 5 bases and the J gene end by 10 bases; junction bases not matched to a gene: 3. Germline values: CDR1 KGHSH, CDR2 LQKENI. This CDR3 is CASSADRGAFF. For the CDR3, the DNA is TGTGCCAGCTCAGCAGACAGGGGAGCTTTCTTT.

The genes are TRBV7-2 and TRBJ1-1; 7 bases align to TRBD1. Per germline, CDR1 SGHTA and CDR2 FQGNSA. This CDR3 is built from 14 residues. With V trimmed by 5 bases and J by 1 base, 4 bases remained unmatched. The CDR3 is CASSIHRGNTEAFF. The CDR3 DNA is TGTGCCAGCAGCATCCACAGGGGGAACACTGAAGCTTTCTTT.

The CDR3 reads CASSQETSGRVNEQFF. The CDR3 DNA sequence: TGTGCCAGCAGCCAAGAGACTAGCGGGAGGGTCAATGAGCAGTTCTTC. This sequence joins TRBV3-1 (or the pseudogene TRBV3-2) and TRBJ2-1, with 14 bases matching TRBD2. Trimming removed 0 bases from V and 6 bases from J; junction bases left unmatched: 1. Germline V gene lookup returns CDR1 LGHDT and CDR2 YNNKEL (reference sequence). The CDR3 is 16 residues long.

This clone has only a few counts. This chain joins TRBV19 and TRBJ2-4, with a tentative D call TRBD2 (6 bases). Trimming took off 5 bases at V and 5 bases at J, with 22 bases between the two ends. The CDR3 is made up of 17 amino acids. CDR1 and CDR2 from the germline V gene are LNHDA and SQIVND (reference sequence). CDR3 bases: TGTGCCAGTAGTGCATCACCTGGACGGGGAGGCGAAAACATTCAGTACTTC. Its translation: CASSASPGRGGENIQYF.

Concerning this clone: Different DNA sequences within this sample yield the same CDR3. This chain links TRBV7-6 with TRBJ2-7; 9 bases line up with TRBD1. Germline lookup yields CDR1 SGHVS and CDR2 FNYEAQ. This CDR3 region has 14 residues. Losses at the gene ends were 3 bases for V and 2 bases for J; bases not matched to a gene: 2. CDR3 nucleotides: TGTGCCAGCAGCTTGGACAGGGGTCCCTACGAGCAGTACTTC. Translating gives CASSLDRGPYEQYF.